The entry below gives a single T cell receptor beta chain sequence along with its context. No antigen is known for it. The data were obtained in a study of cytomegalovirus exposure and HLA in healthy donors. Study-level information: Of all 400 or so donors who were genotyped, 75% to 90% belonged to the Caucasian-associated ancestry cluster. Whole-study results and caveats: Reports state that TCR beta sequences accurately predicted most subjects' HLA-A and HLA-B alleles. The classifier reportedly diagnosed cytomegalovirus status with high sensitivity and specificity. According to a later analysis, most TCR beta chains associated with CMV appeared HLA-restricted.

The germline V gene has CDR1 ENHRY and CDR2 SYGVKD. This CDR3 comprises 13 residues. With 10 bases clipped from V and 0 bases from J, the junction kept 3 bases outside the gene matches. The PCR made use of 60 Vbeta and 13 Jbeta primers. The table came from immunoSEQ multiplex PCR; TCRdb's copy has only in-frame clones and leaves some out. Found here are 95,000 to 150,000 clones, 65% to 80% of them singletons; the top ten hold around 4%. This chain uses TRBV10-3 with TRBJ1-5; TRBD1 matches at 7 bases. The sample taken for sequencing was PBMCs. The sequence derives from a human donor in good health. CDR3: CATDRDSNQPQHF. The DNA of the CDR3 is TGTGCCACCGACAGGGATAGCAATCAGCCCCAGCATTTT.